Below are 14 T cell receptor beta chains sequenced from a single sample in a study of CD8+CD57+ T cells in acquired aplastic anemia. Genomic DNA, serving as template, underwent TCR beta VDJ and CDR3 profiling. TCRdb called the reads again in MiXCR, with one record for every CDR3 protein. The profile covers roughly 200,000 distinct CDR3 sequences, with 63% appearing a single time and 42% taken by the ten largest. For sequencing, patients were chosen who had shown expansion of CD8+CD57+ cells by flow cytometry. The source material was sorted CD4+, CD8+, or CD8+CD57+ T cells (not recorded which) from PBMCs. These TCRs come from a human donor with aplastic anemia.

On this clonotype: A much larger clone differs from this one at a single base, so this may be a read error. V usage is TRBV11-2 and J usage is TRBJ2-2, with TRBD2 identical over 7 bases. Losses at the gene ends were 4 bases for V and 3 bases for J; bases not matched to a gene: 2. The CDR3 spans 14 residues. Germline CDR1 SGHAT, CDR2 FQNNGV. CDR3 sequence reads: CASSSRGDTGELFF. The CDR3 bases are TGTGCCAGCAGCTCCCGGGGGGACACCGGGGAGCTGTTTTTT.

The V call is TRBV11-3, the J call TRBJ2-7; unclear D gene. CDR1 and CDR2 from the germline V gene are SGHNT and YENEEA. V lost 1 base to trimming and J lost 5 bases, with 18 bases between them. CDR3 length equals 16 residues. CDR3 nucleotide sequence: TGTGCCAGCAGCTTAGGTGGTCTGGGCGGATTCGACGAGCAGTACTTC. This gives the protein CASSLGGLGGFDEQYF.

The chain is built from TRBV7-3 and TRBJ1-1, with no clear D. CDR1 and CDR2 from the germline V gene are SGHTA and FQGTGA. This CDR3 has 13 residues. V lost 1 base and J lost 4, with 7 bases in between. CDR3 in amino acids: CASSLMEGTEAFF. CDR3 DNA sequence: TGTGCCAGCAGCTTAATGGAGGGCACTGAAGCTTTCTTT.

This clonotype was recorded many times. J is TRBJ1-2 and V is TRBV4-1; D not resolved. Trimming removed 0 bases from V and 4 bases from J, with 12 bases in between. CDR1 and CDR2 from the germline V gene are MGHRA and YSYEKL. The CDR3 has 15 amino acids. DNA of the CDR3: TGCGCCAGCAGCCAAGATGAAGAACAGCCCTATGGCTACACCTTC. Protein: CASSQDEEQPYGYTF.

The chain joins TRBV20-1 to TRBJ2-5, with a weak D call TRBD2 (5 bases). The CDR3 contains 11 residues. Looked up from germline, CDR1 is DFQATT and CDR2 is SNEGSKA (reference sequence). Between the trimmed V and J ends, which lost 7 bases and 2 bases, there was a span of 8 bases. CDR3 nucleotide sequence: TGCAGTGGGGAGAGGCAAGAGACCCAGTACTTC. Its translation is CSGERQETQYF.

CDR3 DNA: TGTGCCATCGCCGCACACGGGACAGGGAAGATTTCACCCCTCCACTTT. Its translation: CAIAAHGTGKISPLHF. V is TRBV10-3 and J is TRBJ1-6; TRBD1 agrees at 9 bases. The CDR3 has 16 residues. The germline V gene has CDR1 ENHRY and CDR2 SYGVKD. The V and J ends lost 8 bases and 9 bases, in that order; junction bases with no gene match: 14.

For the CDR3, the DNA is TGTGCCAGCAGTGCACGAGGTACCGGGGAGCTGTTTTTT. Protein sequence: CASSARGTGELFF. The V gene is TRBV2, the J gene TRBJ2-2, with D unresolved. Trimming took off 4 bases at V and 5 bases at J, with 8 bases between the two ends. The germline V gene encodes CDR1 SNHLY and CDR2 FYNNEI. The CDR3 covers 13 residues.

The rearrangement uses TRBV29-1 and TRBJ2-1; TRBD2 aligns across 8 bases. Germline V CDR1 and CDR2: SQVTM, ANQGSEA. This CDR3 spans 14 amino acids. Trimming removed 2 bases from V and 6 bases from J; junction bases left unmatched: 6. The CDR3 coding sequence is TGCAGCGTTGAACGGTACCGGGGGGGCAATGAGCAGTTCTTC. Its protein is CSVERYRGGNEQFF.

The chain recombines TRBV20-1 with TRBJ1-2, with D possibly matching TRBD1 (5 bases). CDR3 length: 12 residues. The germline V gene encodes CDR1 DFQATT and CDR2 SNEGSKA (reference sequence). Trimming stripped 4 bases from V and 2 bases from J, with 8 bases between. The CDR3 DNA is TGCAGTGCTACTTCAGGGAACTATGGCTACACCTTC. Protein: CSATSGNYGYTF.

Many counts were recorded for this clonotype. The chain joins TRBV6-1 to TRBJ1-3; 9 bases fit TRBD1. Germline V gene sequence: CDR1 MNHNS, CDR2 SASEGT. V was pared by 6 bases and J by 4 bases, with 10 bases of the junction left unmatched. This CDR3 spans 16 amino acids. CDR3 sequence: CASRLTTGGEGNTIYF. CDR3 coding DNA: TGTGCCAGCAGGCTAACGACAGGGGGAGAGGGAAACACCATATATTTT.

J is TRBJ2-7 and V is TRBV2; 11 bases are shared with TRBD1. The CDR3 covers 14 residues. The junction had 6 bases not matched to a gene; V was cut back by 8 bases and J by 3 bases. Germline V lookup: CDR1 SNHLY, CDR2 FYNNEI. The CDR3 bases are TGTGCCAGCGGTACGGGACAGGGGGTCTACGAGCAGTACTTC. Amino acids: CASGTGQGVYEQYF.

CDR3: CASSLGVPYEQYF. The CDR3, as DNA: TGTGCCAGCAGCCTCGGCGTCCCCTACGAGCAGTACTTC. The chain recombines TRBV6-5 with TRBJ2-7; D not certain. Between the trimmed V and J ends, which lost 6 bases and 2 bases, there was a span of 11 bases. The CDR3 sequence is 13 residues long. From germline, CDR1 is MNHEY and CDR2 SVGAGI.

This clonotype was seen ten or more times. V usage is TRBV5-8 and J usage is TRBJ2-7, with D tentatively TRBD1 (6 bases). Trimming left V 9 bases short and J 4 bases short, with 11 bases between. The length of the CDR3 is 11 residues. Germline CDR1 SGHTS, CDR2 YDEGEE. DNA for the CDR3: TGTGCCACCGAACAGGGTTACGAGCAGTACTTC. Translating gives CATEQGYEQYF. Variable domain in full (rest from reference TRBV5-8 and TRBJ2-7): EAGVTQSPTHLIKTRGQQATLRCSPISGHTSVYWYQQALGLGLQFLLWYDEGEERNRGNFPPRFSGRQFPNYSSELNVNALELEDSALYLCATEQGYEQYFGPGTRLTVT.

The rearrangement links TRBV5-1 to TRBJ2-7; no reliable D call. The germline V and J ends were trimmed by 2 bases and 5 bases, with 11 bases remaining between them. The CDR3 is 13 amino acids. The germline gives CDR1 SGHRS, CDR2 YFSETQ. The CDR3 nucleotides are TGCGCCAGCAGCTTCCTCGGAGCGAACGAGCAGTACTTC. As protein: CASSFLGANEQYF. Using reference TRBV5-1 and TRBJ2-7 for the parts outside the CDR3, the full variable domain is KAGVTQTPRYLIKTRGQQVTLSCSPISGHRSVSWYQQTPGQGLQFLFEYFSETQRNKGNFPGRFSGRQFSNSRSEMNVSTLELGDSALYLCASSFLGANEQYFGPGTRLTVT.